This TCR beta chain was found in a study of cytomegalovirus exposure and HLA in healthy donors. For this clone: Its target is unknown.

Here immunoSEQ multiplex PCR was the method, and the copy in TCRdb shows in-frame clones only, minus some. The sample contains 140,000 or so clones, about 88% of which appear only once. The donors formed part of the approximately 120-subject validation cohort, distinct from the roughly 600-subject first cohort. Trimming removed 1 base from V and 3 bases from J; junction bases left unmatched: 7. Germline CDR1 is LGHNA and CDR2 is YNFKEQ. The CDR3 has 19 residues. Broader study findings: A few of the chains that were CMV-associated were confirmed in vitro to be specific for CMV antigens. Reported performance of the classifier showed diagnosis of cytomegalovirus status with high specificity and sensitivity.

The sequence was collected from a woman younger than 35 in good health and CMV-seropositive. Sequencing input: PBMCs. The J gene is TRBJ2-2, the V gene TRBV4-2, with 14 bases matching TRBD2. The CDR3 is CASSQVTSGGAGDTGELFF. CDR3 nucleotides: TGTGCCAGCAGCCAAGTGACTAGCGGGGGGGCCGGGGACACCGGGGAGCTGTTTTTT.